The 23 T cell receptor beta chains listed next were all sequenced from one sample in a study of cytomegalovirus exposure and HLA in healthy donors. Here immunoSEQ multiplex PCR was the method, and the copy in TCRdb shows in-frame clones only, minus some. Counted here are 200,000 or so clones, roughly 80% occurring once; the ten biggest clones make up more than 6.5%. The sequenced material came from PBMCs. The receptors come from a man between 18 and 35 years old in good health and CMV-seropositive.

This chain uses TRBV11-2 with TRBJ1-2; 7 bases match TRBD1. Germline V gene lookup returns CDR1 SGHAT and CDR2 FQNNGV. The CDR3 is made up of 15 amino acids. Trimming cost V 2 bases and J 5 bases; bases outside gene matches: 8. CDR3 DNA sequence: TGTGCCAGCAGCTTACAGACAGGGTCTATGTATGGCTACACCTTC. This sequence encodes CASSLQTGSMYGYTF. The full variable domain, rest sourced from reference TRBV11-2 and TRBJ1-2, is EAGVAQSPRYKIIEKRQSVAFWCNPISGHATLYWYQQILGQGPKLLIQFQNNGVVDDSQLPKDRFSAERLKGVDSTLKIQPAKLEDSAVYLCASSLQTGSMYGYTFGSGTRLTVV.

This chain links TRBV5-4 with TRBJ2-7; 7 bases map to TRBD1. J gave up 2 bases and V 4 bases, and 3 bases lay outside the gene matches. Germline loops: CDR1 SGHNT, CDR2 YYREEE (reference sequence). This CDR3 has 13 amino acids. CDR3 in amino acids: CASSPGTAYEQYF. The CDR3 DNA reads as TGTGCCAGCAGCCCGGGGACAGCCTACGAGCAGTACTTC.

The chain carries TRBV6-1 and TRBJ1-5; 12 nucleotides match TRBD1. V was pared by 2 bases and J by 6 bases, with 8 bases of the junction left unmatched. This CDR3 region has 17 residues. Germline CDR1 MNHNS, CDR2 SASEGT. CDR3 coding DNA: TGTGCCAGCAGTGAACACGGGACAGGGGGCATGGGTCAGCCCCAGCATTTT. Its translation: CASSEHGTGGMGQPQHF.

This clone appeared once. The genes are TRBV2 and TRBJ2-5; TRBD2 matches 8 bases. Germline CDR1 SNHLY, CDR2 FYNNEI. This CDR3 has 12 amino acids. Trimming cost V 11 bases and J 5 bases; bases outside gene matches: 7. In nucleotides, the CDR3 is TGTGCCTCCTCGGAGCGGGGGGAGACCCAGTACTTC. Translated, it gives CASSERGETQYF.

The chain joins TRBV2 to TRBJ2-4; possible D gene TRBD2, 5 bases. This CDR3 is built from 16 residues. V lost 4 bases, J lost 0 bases, and 13 bases lay in between. Per the germline V gene, CDR1 is SNHLY and CDR2 is FYNNEI. In DNA, the CDR3 is TGTGCCAGCAGTGGGTATGAGGGAAGAGCCAAAAACATTCAGTACTTC. It translates to CASSGYEGRAKNIQYF. Full variable domain (rest looked up from reference TRBV2 and TRBJ2-4): EPEVTQTPSHQVTQMGQEVILRCVPISNHLYFYWYRQILGQKVEFLVSFYNNEISEKSEIFDDQFSVERPDGSNFTLKIRSTKLEDSAMYFCASSGYEGRAKNIQYFGAGTRLSVL.

The V gene is TRBV30, the J gene TRBJ2-5; D not resolved. Looked up from germline, CDR1 is GTSNPN and CDR2 is SVGIG (reference sequence). The V end was cut by 2 bases, the J end by 1 base, with 8 bases between. The CDR3 length is 13 residues. The CDR3 DNA is TGTGCCTGGAGTATGAAGCGCCAAGAGACCCAGTACTTC. Its protein is CAWSMKRQETQYF.

This clone occurred a few times. The rearrangement uses TRBV7-9 and TRBJ2-7; 7 bases fit TRBD2. Germline V lookup: CDR1 SEHNR, CDR2 FQNEAQ (reference sequence). The CDR3 length is 14 residues. Trimming at V came to 5 bases and at J to 3 bases, leaving 7 bases not matched to a gene. The CDR3 spells CASSKSGTGYEQYF. The CDR3, as DNA: TGTGCCAGCAGCAAGAGCGGGACCGGCTACGAGCAGTACTTC.

The V call is TRBV11-2, the J call TRBJ2-6, with D perhaps matching TRBD1 (6 bases). The CDR3 loop spans 17 amino acids. The V gene lost 6 bases and the J gene lost 0 bases, with 15 bases spanning the gap. Per the germline V gene, CDR1 is SGHAT and CDR2 is FQNNGV. CDR3 sequence: CASSRGQLSSGANVLTF. For the CDR3, the DNA is TGTGCCAGCAGTCGCGGACAGTTGAGCTCTGGGGCCAACGTCCTGACTTTC.

V is TRBV28 and J is TRBJ1-3; no firm D call. Germline CDR1 is MDHEN and CDR2 is SYDVKM. The CDR3 extends over 14 amino acids. Trimming cost V 3 bases and J 2 bases, with 8 bases left between them. The CDR3 bases are TGTGCCAGCAGTTTCAACGGAGCTGGAAACACCATATATTTT. Translating it yields CASSFNGAGNTIYF.

The chain joins TRBV15 to TRBJ1-5; no firm D call. CDR1 LNHNV and CDR2 YYDKDF come from the germline V gene (reference sequence). Deletions cut 0 bases from V and 6 bases from J, with 9 bases between. The CDR3 is 14 residues long. CDR3 protein: CATSRDVGIQPQHF. CDR3 in DNA: TGTGCCACCAGCAGAGATGTCGGGATTCAGCCCCAGCATTTT.

The rearrangement links TRBV28 to TRBJ1-1, with D unresolved. This CDR3 is built from 15 residues. CDR1 is MDHEN and CDR2 is SYDVKM in the germline V gene. V lost 6 bases and J 2 bases, leaving 16 bases between the germline ends. In nucleotides, the CDR3 is TGTGCCAGCAGCCGGCCCCGCGAGGGTAACACTGAAGCTTTCTTT. It translates to CASSRPREGNTEAFF.

The gene calls are TRBV28 and TRBJ2-2; 12 bases are shared with TRBD1. The CDR3 length is 18 residues. The germline V gene encodes CDR1 MDHEN and CDR2 SYDVKM. V shed 4 bases and J 5 bases; nucleotides not matched to a gene: 11. For the CDR3, the DNA is TGTGCCAGCAGTTCGCCGGGACAGGGGGCGGGTCTTACCGGGGAGCTGTTTTTT. It codes for CASSSPGQGAGLTGELFF.

The chain has TRBV19 and TRBJ1-4; no clear D. Trimming cost V 5 bases and J 3 bases, with 10 bases left between them. CDR3 length: 14 amino acids. Germline V gene data show CDR1 as LNHDA and CDR2 as SQIVND (reference sequence). The CDR3 is CASSPGISNEKLFF. Written as DNA, the CDR3 is TGTGCCAGTAGTCCAGGCATCTCTAATGAAAAACTGTTTTTT.

The genes are TRBV6-1 and TRBJ1-4, with TRBD1 as a possible D gene (5 bases). Germline V gene data show CDR1 as MNHNS and CDR2 as SASEGT. V was trimmed by 6 bases and J by 7 bases, leaving 15 bases between them. There are 14 residues in the CDR3. The CDR3 protein is CASRSQGMREKLFF. For the CDR3, the DNA is TGTGCCAGCAGGTCCCAGGGAATGCGTGAAAAACTGTTTTTT.

The chain employs TRBV5-1 and TRBJ1-2; D uncertain. CDR1 and CDR2 (germline): SGHRS, YFSETQ. The V end was cut by 3 bases, the J end by 2 bases, with 11 bases between. The CDR3 is made up of 14 amino acids. CDR3 sequence (DNA): TGCGCCAGCAGCTGGAGCGACGAAAACTATGGCTACACCTTC. This gives the protein CASSWSDENYGYTF. Drawing the rest from reference TRBV5-1 and TRBJ1-2, the complete variable domain is KAGVTQTPRYLIKTRGQQVTLSCSPISGHRSVSWYQQTPGQGLQFLFEYFSETQRNKGNFPGRFSGRQFSNSRSEMNVSTLELGDSALYLCASSWSDENYGYTFGSGTRLTVV.

The V call is TRBV7-2, the J call TRBJ1-2, with TRBD1 identical over 10 bases. Germline trimming cut 1 base from V and 4 bases from J; bases unmatched to any gene: 3. CDR1 is SGHTA, CDR2 FQGNSA, per germline. CDR3 length equals 15 residues. DNA for the CDR3: TGTGCCAGCAGCTTAGTTCGGACAGGGGGCTATGGCTACACCTTC. Translated, it gives CASSLVRTGGYGYTF.

This chain uses TRBV30 with TRBJ2-5, with D possibly being TRBD2 (6 bases). Germline CDR1 reads GTSNPN; CDR2 reads SVGIG (reference sequence). V was trimmed by 1 base and J by 9 bases, leaving 21 bases between them. The CDR3 sequence is 15 residues long. The CDR3: CAWSGGVVSGRAQYF. The CDR3 nucleotides read TGTGCCTGGAGTGGGGGGGTAGTGTCGGGGCGAGCCCAGTACTTC.

The J gene is TRBJ2-1, the V gene TRBV6-5, with no clear D. V lost 2 bases, J lost 10 bases, and 6 bases lay in between. The CDR3 spans 11 residues. The germline CDR1 and CDR2 sequences are MNHEY and SVGAGI. The CDR3 DNA reads TGTGCCAGCAGTTACGGCTCAGAGCAGTTCTTC. Amino acids: CASSYGSEQFF.

This chain links TRBV7-2 with TRBJ2-7, with 7 positions matching TRBD1. The CDR3 sequence is 14 residues long. Germline V lookup: CDR1 SGHTA, CDR2 FQGNSA. After removal of 5 bases from V and 0 bases from J, the junction contained 4 bases not matched to a gene. CDR3 region: CASSQNRGSYEQYF. DNA for the CDR3: TGTGCCAGCAGCCAAAACAGGGGCTCCTACGAGCAGTACTTC. The variable domain in full, with the rest retrieved from reference TRBV7-2 and TRBJ2-7, is GAGVSQSPSNKVTEKGKDVELRCDPISGHTALYWYRQSLGQGLEFLIYFQGNSAPDKSGLPSDRFSAERTGGSVSTLTIQRTQQEDSAVYLCASSQNRGSYEQYFGPGTRLTVT.

The chain links TRBV4-3 to TRBJ2-7; 7 bases line up with TRBD1. Per the germline V gene, CDR1 is LGHNA and CDR2 is YSLEER. V was pared by 2 bases and J by 3 bases, with 7 bases of the junction left unmatched. This CDR3 comprises 15 residues. Written as DNA, the CDR3 is TGCGCCAGCAGCCAATTACCAGACAGGGTCTACGAGCAGTACTTC. Encoded protein: CASSQLPDRVYEQYF.

DNA of the CDR3: TGTGCCAGCAGCTTAGCCAAATACGAGCAGTACTTC. Translation: CASSLAKYEQYF. V is TRBV11-2 and J is TRBJ2-7; D remains ambiguous. With 1 base removed from V and 4 bases from J, the gap between germline ends came to 5 bases. The CDR3 is 12 residues long. CDR1 is SGHAT and CDR2 is FQNNGV in the germline V gene.

CDR3 sequence reads: CATSRRLAGEGNEQFF. Written as DNA, the CDR3 is TGTGCCACCAGCAGAAGACTAGCGGGAGAAGGCAATGAGCAGTTCTTC. The chain combines TRBV15 with TRBJ2-1, with TRBD2 matching over 12 bases. The CDR3 length is 16 residues. Germline V gene sequence: CDR1 LNHNV, CDR2 YYDKDF (reference sequence). The V segment lost 2 bases and the J segment 6 bases; nucleotides outside the gene matches: 5. Complete variable domain (other parts from reference TRBV15 and TRBJ2-1): DAMVIQNPRYQVTQFGKPVTLSCSQTLNHNVMYWYQQKSSQAPKLLFHYYDKDFNNEADTPDNFQSRRPNTSFCFLDIRSPGLGDTAMYLCATSRRLAGEGNEQFFGPGTRLTVL.

The gene calls are TRBV28 and TRBJ2-1; 10 bases line up with TRBD1. Germline CDR1 reads MDHEN; CDR2 reads SYDVKM. The CDR3 is 15 residues long. J lost 7 bases, V lost 5 bases, and 8 bases had no gene match. CDR3 in amino acids: CASSPRTGGWNEQFF. The CDR3 DNA follows: TGTGCCAGCAGTCCCCGGACAGGGGGTTGGAATGAGCAGTTCTTC. The whole variable domain, filled in from reference TRBV28 and TRBJ2-1, reads DVKVTQSSRYLVKRTGEKVFLECVQDMDHENMFWYRQDPGLGLRLIYFSYDVKMKEKGDIPEGYSVSREKKERFSLILESASTNQTSMYLCASSPRTGGWNEQFFGPGTRLTVL.